Each of the 15 T cell receptor beta chains below was sequenced from the same sample in a study of T cell responses to AZD1222 COVID-19 vaccine. Only in-frame clones appear in the TCRdb table, and some are missing; sequencing was by immunoSEQ multiplex PCR. Of about 49,000 clones listed, about three quarters were seen once; the top ten hold 6.6%. Sequencing was performed on peripheral blood, taken on day 0 of AZD1222 vaccination. The origin of the receptors is an adult in good health.

This chain links TRBV2 with TRBJ1-6; no clear D gene. The ends were cut back, 8 bases at V and 7 bases at J, with 12 bases in the middle. CDR1 SNHLY and CDR2 FYNNEI come from the germline V gene. The CDR3 loop spans 13 amino acids. DNA for the CDR3: TGTGCCAGCCTCGGGCAGAACAATTCACCCCTCCACTTT. It specifies CASLGQNNSPLHF. The full variable domain, rest sourced from reference TRBV2 and TRBJ1-6, is EPEVTQTPSHQVTQMGQEVILRCVPISNHLYFYWYRQILGQKVEFLVSFYNNEISEKSEIFDDQFSVERPDGSNFTLKIRSTKLEDSAMYFCASLGQNNSPLHFGNGTRLTVT.

V usage is TRBV28 and J usage is TRBJ2-7; 14 bases are shared with TRBD2. CDR1 and CDR2 (germline): MDHEN, SYDVKM. The CDR3 totals 18 residues. V was pared by 6 bases and J by 2 bases, with 12 bases of the junction left unmatched. CDR3 DNA sequence: TGTGCCAGCAGACCCTCCGGGACTAGCGGGAGATTCCCCTACGAGCAGTACTTC. The encoded protein is CASRPSGTSGRFPYEQYF.

The genes are TRBV5-1 and TRBJ2-7; perhaps TRBD2 as D (6 bases). This CDR3 region has 14 residues. Germline-derived CDR1 and CDR2 are SGHRS and YFSETQ. V lost 4 bases and J lost 5, with 16 bases in between. Written as DNA, the CDR3 is TGCGCCAGCAGCCCGACCTTAGGAGGGGACGAGCAGTACTTC. Protein: CASSPTLGGDEQYF.

This clone was recorded a few times. This sequence joins TRBV29-1 and TRBJ1-1; D unclear. Germline V CDR1 and CDR2: SQVTM, ANQGSEA. Trimming took 6 bases from V and 0 from J, leaving 8 bases between them. The CDR3 consists of 12 residues. CDR3: CSVSGVNTEAFF. The CDR3 DNA is TGCAGCGTGAGTGGGGTGAACACTGAAGCTTTCTTT.

The genes are TRBV6-5 and TRBJ2-2; D ambiguous. Germline loops: CDR1 MNHEY, CDR2 SVGAGI. This CDR3 region has 14 residues. The germline V and J ends were trimmed by 7 bases and 4 bases, with 13 bases remaining between them. CDR3 protein: CASTQLGLTGELFF. The CDR3 region has the DNA TGTGCCAGCACCCAGCTGGGTCTCACCGGGGAGCTGTTTTTT.

The chain links TRBV18 to TRBJ2-7; 7 bases are shared with TRBD1. The junction had 17 bases not matched to a gene; V was cut back by 6 bases and J by 6 bases. The CDR3 extends over 16 amino acids. CDR1 KGHSH and CDR2 LQKENI come from the germline V gene. The CDR3 loop is CASSPQQGMGTFEQYF. The CDR3 DNA reads as TGTGCCAGCTCTCCGCAACAGGGGATGGGTACGTTCGAGCAGTACTTC.

The J gene is TRBJ1-5, the V gene TRBV3-1 (or the pseudogene TRBV3-2); 10 bases are shared with TRBD1. The CDR3 extends over 16 amino acids. J lost 4 bases, V lost 1 base, and 4 bases had no gene match. Germline V CDR1 and CDR2: LGHDT, YNNKEL (reference sequence). In DNA, the CDR3 is TGTGCCAGCAGCCAAGGGGACAGGGGCTTAAATCAGCCCCAGCATTTT. It is translated as CASSQGDRGLNQPQHF.

The rearrangement links TRBV28 to TRBJ1-5; TRBD1 agrees at 9 bases. The CDR3 is 15 residues long. Germline lookup yields CDR1 MDHEN and CDR2 SYDVKM. V was clipped by 2 bases and J by 7 bases; unmatched bases: 6. CDR3 bases: TGTGCCAGCAGTTTAAGCACAGGGGGCGGGCAGCCCCAGCATTTT. Protein product: CASSLSTGGGQPQHF.

The V and J genes are TRBV6-5 and TRBJ1-2, with TRBD1 as a possible D gene (5 bases). CDR1 is MNHEY and CDR2 is SVGAGI in the germline V gene. CDR3 length equals 15 residues. Trimming removed 6 bases at V and 10 bases at J, with 24 bases between. The CDR3 sequence is CASRPRGSTGTLYTF. In nucleotides, the CDR3 is TGTGCCAGCAGGCCCCGCGGGTCGACCGGGACCCTCTACACCTTC.

V gene TRBV28 combines with J gene TRBJ1-1; D may be TRBD1 (6 bases). The CDR3 is made up of 14 amino acids. CDR1 and CDR2 from the germline V gene are MDHEN and SYDVKM. The V end was cut by 6 bases, the J end by 2 bases, with 13 bases between. CDR3 DNA sequence: TGTGCCAGCAGCCACCGACAGGCTAACACTGAAGCTTTCTTT. Residues: CASSHRQANTEAFF. Drawing the rest from reference TRBV28 and TRBJ1-1, the complete variable domain is DVKVTQSSRYLVKRTGEKVFLECVQDMDHENMFWYRQDPGLGLRLIYFSYDVKMKEKGDIPEGYSVSREKKERFSLILESASTNQTSMYLCASSHRQANTEAFFGQGTRLTVV.

The chain uses TRBV12-3 or TRBV12-4 and TRBJ2-2; D is ambiguous. CDR3 length equals 12 residues. V was trimmed by 6 bases and J by 5 bases, leaving 7 bases between them. This chain's CDR3 is CASSRQTGELFF. CDR3 nucleotides: TGTGCCAGCAGCCGGCAGACCGGGGAGCTGTTTTTT.

This chain uses TRBV12-3 or TRBV12-4 with TRBJ2-7, with D perhaps TRBD1 (6 bases). This CDR3 comprises 13 residues. Trimming shortened V by 5 bases and J by 2 bases, and 10 bases separated the two germline ends. As DNA, the CDR3 is TGTGCCAGCAGTCCTTCAGGGGCCTACGAGCAGTACTTC. It is translated as CASSPSGAYEQYF.

This clone was seen just once. The genes are TRBV20-1 and TRBJ2-5; TRBD2 might be the D (6 bases). Trimming shortened V by 2 bases and J by 13 bases, and 11 bases separated the two germline ends. Germline assignment: CDR1 DFQATT and CDR2 SNEGSKA (reference sequence). The CDR3 totals 10 residues. The CDR3: CSARNAGTYF. In DNA form, the CDR3 reads TGCAGTGCTAGAAATGCGGGGACGTACTTC.

In its sample, this clone is medium-sized. The gene calls are TRBV19 and TRBJ2-1, with 12 bases identical to TRBD2. Trimming at V came to 6 bases and at J to 9 bases, leaving 0 bases not matched to a gene. The CDR3 is 12 residues long. The germline gives CDR1 LNHDA, CDR2 SQIVND (reference sequence). In nucleotides, the CDR3 is TGTGCCAGTAGACTAGCGGGGGGTGAGCAGTTCTTC. Its translation: CASRLAGGEQFF.

This clone was found a few times. The V call is TRBV6-2 or TRBV6-3, the J call TRBJ2-4; weak D call: TRBD1 (6 bases). The CDR3 has 17 amino acids. V lost 4 bases and J lost 0, with 16 bases in between. Looked up from germline, CDR1 is MNHEY and CDR2 is SVGEGT. In nucleotides, the CDR3 is TGTGCCAGCAGTTCAATTCGGACAGAACTAGCCAAAAACATTCAGTACTTC. Protein sequence: CASSSIRTELAKNIQYF.